This note documents a single TCR beta chain sequence. Its antigen is currently unknown. The data derive from a study of T cell responses to AZD1222 COVID-19 vaccine. Study observations and caveats: After two AZD1222 doses, spike-specific TCR breadth and depth rose versus day 0. Most donors were white British and more were female, and clonal diversity was possibly underestimated.

Germline CDR1 KGHDR, CDR2 SFDVKD. CDR3 length equals 14 residues. V gave up 2 bases and J gave up 8 bases, with 14 bases separating them. Only in-frame clones appear in the TCRdb table, and some are missing; sequencing was by immunoSEQ multiplex PCR. The sample carries around 99,000 clones, about nine tenths recorded once. Here the sequenced sample was peripheral blood, taken 28 days after the second AZD1222 dose. This receptor was identified in an adult who received the AZD1222 COVID-19 vaccine. The genes are TRBV24-1 and TRBJ1-2; D remains ambiguous. This CDR3 is CATSDSPKVGGYTF. The CDR3 DNA is TGTGCCACCAGTGATTCGCCCAAGGTTGGGGGCTACACCTTC.